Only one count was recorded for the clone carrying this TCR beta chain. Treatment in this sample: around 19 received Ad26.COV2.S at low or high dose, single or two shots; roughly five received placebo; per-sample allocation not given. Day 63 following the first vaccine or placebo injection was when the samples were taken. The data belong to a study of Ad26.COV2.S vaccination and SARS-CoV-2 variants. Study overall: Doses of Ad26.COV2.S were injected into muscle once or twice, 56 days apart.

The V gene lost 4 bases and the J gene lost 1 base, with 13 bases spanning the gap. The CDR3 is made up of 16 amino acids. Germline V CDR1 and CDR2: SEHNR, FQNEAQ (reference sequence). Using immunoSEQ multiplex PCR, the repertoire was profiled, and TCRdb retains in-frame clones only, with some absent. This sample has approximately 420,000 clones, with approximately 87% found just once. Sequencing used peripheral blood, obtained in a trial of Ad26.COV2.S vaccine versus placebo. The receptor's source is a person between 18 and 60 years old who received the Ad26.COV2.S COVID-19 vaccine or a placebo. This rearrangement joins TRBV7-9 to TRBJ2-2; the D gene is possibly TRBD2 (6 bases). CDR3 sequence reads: CASSSYRGMNTGELFF. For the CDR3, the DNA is TGTGCCAGCAGCTCCTATCGGGGGATGAACACCGGGGAGCTGTTTTTT.